The 25 T cell receptor beta chains below were found in one sample sequenced in a study of identical twins. TCRdb processed the 5' RACE reads anew with MiXCR; each CDR3 protein has one entry. This repertoire shows around 280,000 distinct CDR3 sequences, 8% to 9% found once; its top ten account for roughly 2%. These data were likewise used in another study, on yellow fever vaccine responses in identical twins.

The sequencing input was memory (CD45RO+) T cells sorted from blood. The receptors come from a woman aged 18-29 years in good health.

The sample holds a few counts of this clonotype. V gene TRBV28 combines with J gene TRBJ2-5; D is perhaps TRBD1 (5 bases). The CDR3 has 14 residues. Trimming took 6 bases from V and 2 from J, leaving 13 bases between them. Germline V lookup: CDR1 MDHEN, CDR2 SYDVKM. Here the CDR3 DNA reads TGTGCCAGCAGCCCGAGGTGGACACAAGAGACCCAGTACTTC. Translated, it gives CASSPRWTQETQYF.

This clonotype was counted many times. V and J are TRBV20-1 and TRBJ2-1, with 14 bases identical to TRBD2. The CDR3 length is 16 residues. Germline-derived CDR1 and CDR2 are DFQATT and SNEGSKA (reference sequence). V was clipped by 5 bases and J by 6 bases; unmatched bases: 9. CDR3 residues: CSARPGTSGGTNEQFF. The CDR3 DNA reads as TGCAGTGCTCGTCCCGGGACTAGCGGGGGCACCAATGAGCAGTTCTTC.

In its sample, this clonotype was seen a few times. V and J are TRBV6-5 and TRBJ1-1, with D hard to call. Germline V gene lookup returns CDR1 MNHEY and CDR2 SVGAGI. CDR3 size: 14 residues. Trimming shortened V by 0 bases and J by 3 bases, and 8 bases separated the two germline ends. The CDR3 nucleotides are TGTGCCAGCAGTTACTCGGCCCTGTACACTGAAGCTTTCTTT. It encodes CASSYSALYTEAFF.

This clonotype was recorded many times. The chain uses TRBV3-1 and TRBJ2-5, with 8 bases aligning to TRBD2. Trimming cost V 8 bases and J 3 bases; bases outside gene matches: 14. The CDR3 totals 16 residues. Germline V CDR1 and CDR2: LGHDT, YNNKEL (reference sequence). This CDR3 is CASSRPRTSREETQYF. The CDR3 nucleotides are TGTGCCAGCTCCCGACCACGGACTAGCCGGGAAGAGACCCAGTACTTC.

This clonotype was counted at least ten times. The chain uses TRBV10-3 and TRBJ2-7; TRBD2 matches 9 bases. Germline trimming cut 6 bases from V and 2 bases from J; bases unmatched to any gene: 2. The CDR3 runs 13 residues. In germline, CDR1 is ENHRY, CDR2 SYGVKD. CDR3 bases: TGTGCCATCAGGACTAGCGGAACCTACGAGCAGTACTTC. Its translation: CAIRTSGTYEQYF.

The chain is built from TRBV25-1 and TRBJ1-4, with 7 positions matching TRBD1. The V and J ends lost 6 bases and 7 bases, in that order; junction bases with no gene match: 11. Germline CDR1 MGHDK, CDR2 SYGVNS. The CDR3 is made up of 15 amino acids. CDR3 in DNA: TGTGCCAGCAGCTCCACCGGGACAGACAGTGAAAAACTGTTTTTT. The encoded protein is CASSSTGTDSEKLFF. Together with reference TRBV25-1 and TRBJ1-4, the CDR3 gives the full variable domain: EADIYQTPRYLVIGTGKKITLECSQTMGHDKMYWYQQDPGMELHLIHYSYGVNSTEKGDLSSESTVSRIRTEHFPLTLESARPSHTSQYLCASSSTGTDSEKLFFGSGTQLSVL.

This clonotype was observed a handful of times. This chain connects TRBV6-1 to TRBJ1-2, with D unresolved. The CDR3 extends over 14 amino acids. CDR1 is MNHNS and CDR2 is SASEGT in the germline V gene. The ends were cut back, 7 bases at V and 0 bases at J, with 12 bases in the middle. The CDR3 sequence is CASTLDGPNYGYTF. Here the CDR3 DNA reads TGTGCCAGCACCCTGGACGGCCCTAACTATGGCTACACCTTC.

This clonotype was detected many times. This chain links TRBV14 with TRBJ2-3; 7 nucleotides agree with TRBD1. The CDR3 loop spans 15 amino acids. Germline V gene sequence: CDR1 SGHDN, CDR2 FVKESK. J was trimmed by 0 bases and V by 4 bases; bases with no gene match: 4. The DNA for the CDR3 is TGTGCCAGCAGCCTCGGGACAGTCAGCACAGATACGCAGTATTTT. Protein sequence: CASSLGTVSTDTQYF.

This clonotype has more than one count but fewer than ten. The chain combines TRBV20-1 with TRBJ2-2; TRBD2 aligns across 7 bases. The V and J ends lost 5 bases and 5 bases, in that order; junction bases with no gene match: 2. The CDR3 consists of 12 residues. The germline gives CDR1 DFQATT, CDR2 SNEGSKA (reference sequence). The CDR3 region has the DNA TGCAGTGCTGGCGGGGGTACCGGGGAGCTGTTTTTT. Translated: CSAGGGTGELFF.

On this clonotype: Germline is not matched at one junction end, which may reflect a read error. The chain couples TRBV12-3 or TRBV12-4 to TRBJ1-5; no clear D gene. The CDR3 length is 13 residues. The DNA for the CDR3 is TGTACCAGCACGCTGGGTCCCAATCAGCCCCAGCATTTT. Its translation: CTSTLGPNQPQHF.

At least ten counts were recorded for this clonotype. CDR3 region: CASKGTNSYNEQFF. The CDR3 DNA reads as TGTGCCAGCAAGGGGACTAACTCCTACAATGAGCAGTTCTTC. V and J are TRBV12-3 or TRBV12-4 and TRBJ2-1, with 7 bases matching TRBD2. Germline trimming cut 7 bases from V and 0 bases from J; bases unmatched to any gene: 3. There are 14 residues in the CDR3.

The sample holds a few counts of this clonotype. V and J are TRBV7-3 and TRBJ2-2, with TRBD2 identical over 10 bases. V lost 5 bases, J lost 0 bases, and 12 bases stayed unmatched. From germline, CDR1 is SGHTA and CDR2 FQGTGA. The CDR3 has 19 amino acids. The CDR3 sequence: CASSLPGTSVDTNTGELFF. In nucleotides, the CDR3 is TGTGCCAGCAGCCTCCCCGGGACTAGCGTAGATACGAACACCGGGGAGCTGTTTTTT. Full variable domain (remainder filled in from reference TRBV7-3 and TRBJ2-2): GAGVSQTPSNKVTEKGKYVELRCDPISGHTALYWYRQSLGQGPEFLIYFQGTGAADDSGLPNDRFFAVRPEGSVSTLKIQRTERGDSAVYLCASSLPGTSVDTNTGELFFGEGSRLTVL.

This clonotype was detected ten times or more. The chain joins TRBV7-2 to TRBJ2-1; 9 nucleotides align to TRBD2. The CDR3 covers 15 residues. Germline-derived CDR1 and CDR2 are SGHTA and FQGNSA. The trim removed 5 bases at V and 9 bases at J, leaving 11 bases unmatched. Here the CDR3 reads CASSPGGSGRGEQFF. The CDR3 nucleotides are TGTGCCAGCAGCCCCGGTGGTAGCGGGAGAGGTGAGCAGTTCTTC.

The chain is built from TRBV6-1 and TRBJ2-5; D gene unclear. The germline V gene encodes CDR1 MNHNS and CDR2 SASEGT. The CDR3 loop spans 15 amino acids. Trimming cost V 3 bases and J 4 bases, with 15 bases left between them. CDR3 residues: CASSEDPRALETQYF. For the CDR3, the DNA is TGTGCCAGCAGTGAGGATCCCCGGGCCTTAGAGACCCAGTACTTC.

The rearrangement joins TRBV3-1 to TRBJ1-1; the D is unclear. Germline loops: CDR1 LGHDT, CDR2 YNNKEL (reference sequence). V was shortened by 4 bases and J by 1 base, with 10 bases between the two germline ends. This CDR3 has 14 amino acids. The CDR3 here is CASSRVGGNTEAFF. The CDR3, as DNA: TGTGCCAGCAGCCGCGTGGGCGGGAACACTGAAGCTTTCTTT.

This clonotype was picked up a small number of times. The J gene is TRBJ2-3, the V gene TRBV7-6; D might be TRBD2 (6 bases). Germline assignment: CDR1 SGHVS and CDR2 FNYEAQ. The CDR3 is 15 amino acids. V lost 1 base to trimming and J lost 1 base, with 9 bases between them. Here the CDR3 DNA reads TGTGCCAGCAGCTTAGGACTAGGTCGCACAGATACGCAGTATTTT. It is translated as CASSLGLGRTDTQYF.

This clonotype was seen a few times. The CDR3 is CASSPGYGRDEQFF. CDR3 DNA sequence: TGCGCCAGCAGCCCTGGATACGGTCGGGATGAGCAGTTCTTC. The rearrangement joins TRBV5-1 to TRBJ2-1, with D uncertain. Germline loops: CDR1 SGHRS, CDR2 YFSETQ. V was pared by 4 bases and J by 8 bases, with 16 bases between. The CDR3 loop spans 14 amino acids.

This clonotype was seen repeatedly, ten times or more. V gene TRBV12-3 or TRBV12-4 combines with J gene TRBJ2-7, with a weak D call TRBD1 (5 bases). The CDR3 is 14 amino acids. The V end was cut by 1 base, the J end by 3 bases, with 10 bases between. CDR3 amino acids: CASSLGGSVYEQYF. The DNA of the CDR3 is TGTGCCAGCAGTTTAGGGGGCAGCGTCTACGAGCAGTACTTC.

There are many counts of this clonotype. The chain is built from TRBV29-1 and TRBJ1-2, with a tentative D call TRBD1 (6 bases). Germline-derived CDR1 and CDR2 are SQVTM and ANQGSEA. Trimming shortened V by 3 bases and J by 3 bases, and 11 bases separated the two germline ends. The CDR3 contains 13 residues. CDR3 region: CSVEGGQYYGYTF. DNA of the CDR3: TGCAGCGTTGAGGGGGGGCAGTACTATGGCTACACCTTC.

This clonotype has ten or more counts. This chain connects TRBV10-3 to TRBJ2-7; the D gene is possibly TRBD2 (6 bases). Germline V gene lookup returns CDR1 ENHRY and CDR2 SYGVKD. The V and J ends lost 4 bases and 3 bases respectively, with 16 bases between them. The CDR3 has 15 amino acids. CDR3 sequence: CAISGGGNGGYEQYV. The CDR3 DNA reads TGTGCCATCAGTGGAGGAGGGAATGGCGGCTACGAGCAGTACGTC.

This clonotype occurred a few times. The chain couples TRBV6-1 to TRBJ2-7; possible D gene TRBD2, 6 bases. This CDR3 is built from 15 residues. Germline loops: CDR1 MNHNS, CDR2 SASEGT. V shed 5 bases and J shed 0 bases, with 14 bases lying between them. This CDR3 reads CASSRPGRPSYEQYF. Here the CDR3 DNA reads TGTGCCAGCAGTCGCCCGGGGAGGCCCTCCTACGAGCAGTACTTC.

This clonotype has just a few counts. The chain couples TRBV24-1 to TRBJ2-3; D unclear. Trimming cost V 7 bases and J 6 bases, with 7 bases left between them. The germline V gene has CDR1 KGHDR and CDR2 SFDVKD. The CDR3 has 11 residues. The CDR3 DNA reads as TGTGCCACCAGCCAGAGGGATACGCAGTATTTT. Amino acid sequence: CATSQRDTQYF.

This clonotype was seen ten or more times. The chain couples TRBV6-1 to TRBJ1-2, with TRBD1 matching over 7 bases. Germline-derived CDR1 and CDR2 are MNHNS and SASEGT. The CDR3 runs 13 residues. The trim removed 4 bases at V and 4 bases at J, leaving 3 bases unmatched. In DNA, the CDR3 is TGTGCCAGCAGTGCCACAGGGGTCTATGGCTACACCTTC. Its translation: CASSATGVYGYTF.

The gene calls are TRBV20-1 and TRBJ2-5; TRBD1 aligns across 7 bases. This CDR3 region has 14 residues. The V gene end was trimmed by 2 bases and the J gene end by 1 base; junction bases not matched to a gene: 4. CDR1 DFQATT and CDR2 SNEGSKA come from the germline V gene (reference sequence). The CDR3 DNA reads as TGCAGTGCTAGAAGGGGGACAGCCCAAGAGACCCAGTACTTC. Protein sequence: CSARRGTAQETQYF.

This clonotype showed up many times. The chain employs TRBV3-1 and TRBJ2-1; D uncertain. The CDR3 has 12 residues. Germline CDR1 reads LGHDT; CDR2 reads YNNKEL (reference sequence). V dropped 8 bases and J dropped 4 bases, with 9 bases sitting between them. CDR3 in DNA: TGTGCCAGCGCGATCGGTTACAATGAGCAGTTCTTC. Its protein is CASAIGYNEQFF.